This entry is about one TCR beta chain. These data originate in a study of technical replicates of blood from several donors. V was shortened by 0 bases and J by 9 bases, with 15 bases between the two germline ends. The CDR3 runs to 14 residues. Germline lookup yields CDR1 SGHDT and CDR2 YYEEEE. This table comes from immunoSEQ multiplex PCR, and its TCRdb copy is limited to in-frame clones, with some not included. The sample records around 79,000 clones, more than 90% being singletons. V gene TRBV5-6 combines with J gene TRBJ1-1, with D possibly matching TRBD1 (5 bases). Specimen: T cells isolated from PBMCs. The clonotype comes from a human donor in good health. Some clones in this sample may be carry-over from other donors' samples. The CDR3 spells CASSLEGGARKAFF. CDR3 nucleotide sequence: TGTGCCAGCAGCTTGGAGGGCGGGGCTCGCAAAGCTTTCTTT.